The sequence of this T cell receptor beta chain was determined in a study of CD8+ T cells in alopecia areata. In the study overall: Female C3H/HeJ recipients aged roughly 7-10 weeks got skin from C3H/HeJ graft donors aged about 6-12 months that had spontaneous alopecia. Findings and limits, study-wide: Across lesional scalp, and particularly alopecia totalis/universalis, clonality surpassed that of normal scalp.

CDR1 and CDR2 (germline): FNHDT, SITEND (reference sequence). The CDR3 has 15 amino acids. V lost 4 bases to trimming and J lost 3 bases; unmatched junction nucleotides: 7. Sequencing templates came from extracted RNA that was reverse transcribed into cDNA. The data were produced by immunoSEQ multiplex PCR, yet TCRdb's version contains in-frame clones alone and is incomplete. The profile covers roughly 120,000 clones, none occurring a single time. This clone appeared a few times. Its antigen remains unidentified. Gene names are mouse gene names. The read is 4 residues too short to cover the CDR3 end, so that end is filled in from the germline J gene.

The chain joins TRBV19 to TRBJ2-7; 10 bases are a match to TRBD2. Sequenced: lesional skin. The receptor was derived from a C3H/HeJ mouse with alopecia areata. The mice in this strain carry MHC haplotype H2-k. The CDR3 DNA, read in part, is TGTGCCAGCAGTCCAACCGGGACTGGGGACTAT. This sequence encodes CASSPTGTGDY. The entire CDR3 is CASSPTGTGDYEQYF.